These T cell receptor beta chains were read from a single sample in a study of T cells after yellow fever vaccination. TCRdb redid the calling of the 5' RACE reads with MiXCR, one entry per CDR3 protein. The sample includes 200,000 to 300,000 distinct CDR3 sequences, 10% to 15% of them seen just once. Specimen: CD4+ T cells sorted from PBMCs, collected 45 days after the yellow fever booster vaccination. These receptor sequences come from a man between 25 and 39 years old who received the YFV17D yellow fever vaccine. The CDR3 runs from the conserved cysteine through the conserved F or W. The D gene is left open where the match is weak. Some rows have no size entry. The others give once, few or many, or a class for an expanded clone.

v_gene: TRBV7-2; j_gene: TRBJ2-2; abundance: many; d_gene: TRBD2; CDR3nt: TGTGCCAGCTCCCCTAGCGGGATGAACACCGGGGAGCTGTTTTTT; CDR3aa: CASSPSGMNTGELFF
v_gene: TRBV20-1; j_gene: TRBJ2-7; abundance: .; d_gene: .; CDR3nt: TGCAGTGCTCCAGGCGGCTACGAGCAGTACTTC; CDR3aa: CSAPGGYEQYF
v_gene: TRBV6-1; j_gene: TRBJ1-1; abundance: few; d_gene: .; CDR3nt: TGTGCCAGCAGTGAAAATTGGGTGGGATTGGGTTTCTTT; CDR3aa: CASSENWVGLGFF
v_gene: TRBV29-1; j_gene: TRBJ1-2; abundance: few; d_gene: .; CDR3nt: TGCAGCGTTGTTCGGGGGGTCTATGGCTACACCTTC; CDR3aa: CSVVRGVYGYTF
v_gene: TRBV25-1; j_gene: TRBJ2-1; abundance: .; d_gene: TRBD2; CDR3nt: TGTGCCAGCAGTGCGGGACTAGGGACCTTGAATGAGCAGTTCTTC; CDR3aa: CASSAGLGTLNEQFF
v_gene: TRBV15; j_gene: TRBJ2-1; abundance: .; d_gene: TRBD1; CDR3nt: TGTGCCACCAGCAAGGCTAGGGACAGGGCTGAGCAGTTCTTC; CDR3aa: CATSKARDRAEQFF
v_gene: TRBV12-3/TRBV12-4; j_gene: TRBJ2-2; abundance: .; d_gene: TRBD2; CDR3nt: TGTGCCAGCAGCCGAGGTAGCGGGACCACCGGGGAGCTGTTTTTT; CDR3aa: CASSRGSGTTGELFF
v_gene: TRBV15; j_gene: TRBJ1-1; abundance: few; d_gene: .; CDR3nt: TGTGCCACCAGCAGAGTACGGGGGAACACTGAAGCTTTCTTT; CDR3aa: CATSRVRGNTEAFF
v_gene: TRBV5-4; j_gene: TRBJ2-7; abundance: .; d_gene: .; CDR3nt: TGTGCCAGCAGCCCTGGGATAGACTACGAGCAGTACTTC; CDR3aa: CASSPGIDYEQYF
v_gene: TRBV7-3; j_gene: TRBJ2-3; abundance: few; d_gene: TRBD2; CDR3nt: TGTGCCAGCAGCTTCGGCGGGAGGGCCCCAGATACGCAGTATTTT; CDR3aa: CASSFGGRAPDTQYF
v_gene: TRBV19; j_gene: TRBJ2-6; abundance: few; d_gene: TRBD1; CDR3nt: TGTGCCAGTAGCTATGGACAGGGTATTATCACTGGGGCCAACGTCCTGACTTTC; CDR3aa: CASSYGQGIITGANVLTF
v_gene: TRBV5-1; j_gene: TRBJ2-2; abundance: .; d_gene: .; CDR3nt: TGCGCCAGCAGCCCAGGCGGGCCTTGGAACACCGGGGAGCTGTTTTTT; CDR3aa: CASSPGGPWNTGELFF
v_gene: TRBV10-3; j_gene: TRBJ2-7; abundance: few; d_gene: TRBD2; CDR3nt: TGTGCCATCAGTGAAGGGAAAGCGGGACTTTCCTACGAGCAGTACTTC; CDR3aa: CAISEGKAGLSYEQYF
v_gene: TRBV4-2; j_gene: TRBJ2-3; abundance: many; d_gene: .; CDR3nt: TGTGCCAGCAGCCAAAGCACAGATACGCAGTATTTT; CDR3aa: CASSQSTDTQYF
v_gene: TRBV28; j_gene: TRBJ1-2; abundance: .; d_gene: .; CDR3nt: TGTGCCAGCAGTTTAGGGGGACAAAGATCATATGGCTACACCTTC; CDR3aa: CASSLGGQRSYGYTF
v_gene: TRBV5-1; j_gene: TRBJ2-1; abundance: .; d_gene: .; CDR3nt: TGCGCCAGCAGTTCAGACAGAAGCTCCTACAATGAGCAGTTCTTC; CDR3aa: CASSSDRSSYNEQFF
v_gene: TRBV29-1; j_gene: TRBJ2-3; abundance: few; d_gene: TRBD2; CDR3nt: TGCAGCGTGGGACTAGCGGGAGGACCAGATACGCAGTATTTT; CDR3aa: CSVGLAGGPDTQYF
v_gene: TRBV12-5; j_gene: TRBJ2-5; abundance: .; d_gene: TRBD1; CDR3nt: TGTGCTAGTGAACAGACAGGGGGCGACCAAGAGACCCAGTACTTC; CDR3aa: CASEQTGGDQETQYF
v_gene: TRBV7-9; j_gene: TRBJ2-1; abundance: .; d_gene: .; CDR3nt: TGTGCCAGCAGCTTGGCCGGGAAGGGGAATGAGCAGTTCTTC; CDR3aa: CASSLAGKGNEQFF
v_gene: TRBV12-3/TRBV12-4; j_gene: TRBJ2-3; abundance: .; d_gene: .; CDR3nt: TGTGCCAGCAGAAGGACAAGGAGAGATACGCAGTATTTT; CDR3aa: CASRRTRRDTQYF
v_gene: TRBV6-1; j_gene: TRBJ1-2; abundance: few; d_gene: TRBD1; CDR3nt: TGTGCCAGCAACGGACAGGCCAAGGGAAACTATGGCTACACCTTC; CDR3aa: CASNGQAKGNYGYTF
v_gene: TRBV28; j_gene: TRBJ2-5; abundance: few; d_gene: TRBD2; CDR3nt: TGTGCCAGCAGTACCCCTTCAGCGGGAGGGCCCGGGTACCAAGAGACCCAGTACTTC; CDR3aa: CASSTPSAGGPGYQETQYF
v_gene: TRBV9; j_gene: TRBJ2-3; abundance: .; d_gene: .; CDR3nt: TGTGCCAGCAGCGTAGAAGATCCAGATACGCAGTATTTT; CDR3aa: CASSVEDPDTQYF
v_gene: TRBV2; j_gene: TRBJ2-7; abundance: .; d_gene: .; CDR3nt: TGTGCCAGCAGGGCCTTTCGGGACCTCGCCGGCGAGCAGTACTTC; CDR3aa: CASRAFRDLAGEQYF
v_gene: TRBV7-2; j_gene: TRBJ2-3; abundance: .; d_gene: .; CDR3nt: TGTGCCAGCAGCCAAATGGGTTTGACTTATACGCAGTATTTT; CDR3aa: CASSQMGLTYTQYF
v_gene: TRBV18; j_gene: TRBJ1-6; abundance: few; d_gene: .; CDR3nt: TGTGCCAGCTCCGGGACTCCGGATTCACCCCTCCACTTT; CDR3aa: CASSGTPDSPLHF
v_gene: TRBV2; j_gene: TRBJ1-2; abundance: few; d_gene: .; CDR3nt: TGTGCCAGCAGACGAGGGACGGCCTATGGCTACACCTTC; CDR3aa: CASRRGTAYGYTF
v_gene: TRBV7-2; j_gene: TRBJ2-4; abundance: .; d_gene: .; CDR3nt: TGTGCCAGCAGCTTAGCGAAGGTCAAAAACATTCAGTACTTC; CDR3aa: CASSLAKVKNIQYF
v_gene: TRBV7-2; j_gene: TRBJ2-1; abundance: .; d_gene: TRBD2; CDR3nt: TGTGCCAGCAGCCCCCGGGGGGGAACGTACAATGAGCAGTTCTTC; CDR3aa: CASSPRGGTYNEQFF
v_gene: TRBV27; j_gene: TRBJ2-5; abundance: .; d_gene: .; CDR3nt: TGTGCCAGTGGCCCTGGGTTGGGACGTGGGACCCAGTACTTC; CDR3aa: CASGPGLGRGTQYF
v_gene: TRBV7-2; j_gene: TRBJ2-5; abundance: many; d_gene: TRBD2; CDR3nt: TGTGCCAGCAGCTTGACTAGCGGGCAAGAGACCCAGTACTTC; CDR3aa: CASSLTSGQETQYF
v_gene: TRBV7-2; j_gene: TRBJ2-7; abundance: few; d_gene: .; CDR3nt: TGTGCCAGCAGCCCCCCGGCTCGCGAGCAGTACTTC; CDR3aa: CASSPPAREQYF
v_gene: TRBV20-1; j_gene: TRBJ2-3; abundance: .; d_gene: TRBD2; CDR3nt: TGCAGTGCTAGAGAAGGTAGCGGGAGTTCTGCAGATACGCAGTATTTT; CDR3aa: CSAREGSGSSADTQYF
v_gene: TRBV7-2; j_gene: TRBJ1-1; abundance: few; d_gene: .; CDR3nt: TGTGCCAGCAGCGCAATGTGGAGCCGCGTGAACACTGAAGCTTTCTTT; CDR3aa: CASSAMWSRVNTEAFF
v_gene: TRBV15; j_gene: TRBJ1-1; abundance: few; d_gene: .; CDR3nt: TGTGCCACCAGCAGAGATAGGGGACAGAACACTGAAGCTTTCTTT; CDR3aa: CATSRDRGQNTEAFF
v_gene: TRBV20-1; j_gene: TRBJ2-1; abundance: .; d_gene: .; CDR3nt: TGCAGTGCTAGAGGGTGGGAGCTCAATGAGCAGTTCTTC; CDR3aa: CSARGWELNEQFF
v_gene: TRBV6-1; j_gene: TRBJ2-7; abundance: .; d_gene: .; CDR3nt: TGTGCCAGCAGACGAACAGGTGGAACCTACGAGCAGTACTTC; CDR3aa: CASRRTGGTYEQYF
v_gene: TRBV20-1; j_gene: TRBJ2-5; abundance: .; d_gene: TRBD2; CDR3nt: TGCTGTGCTAGAGGGACTAGCGGGAAGTACCAAGAGACCCAGTACTTC; CDR3aa: CCARGTSGKYQETQYF
v_gene: TRBV7-8; j_gene: TRBJ2-4; abundance: few; d_gene: .; CDR3nt: TGTGCCAGCAGCTTAGGGGTAGGGAACATTCAGTACTTC; CDR3aa: CASSLGVGNIQYF
v_gene: TRBV18; j_gene: TRBJ2-3; abundance: few; d_gene: .; CDR3nt: TGTGCCAGCTCACCGCGCGGGACTGGGGGTCCAGATACGCAGTATTTT; CDR3aa: CASSPRGTGGPDTQYF
v_gene: TRBV28; j_gene: TRBJ2-1; abundance: .; d_gene: .; CDR3nt: TGTGCCAGCACCGAAGGAGGGGAAGCCTACAATGAGCAGTTCTTC; CDR3aa: CASTEGGEAYNEQFF
v_gene: TRBV10-3; j_gene: TRBJ2-7; abundance: few; d_gene: TRBD1; CDR3nt: TGTGCCATCAGTGGCCCCGGACAGGGAACCTACGAGCAGTACTTC; CDR3aa: CAISGPGQGTYEQYF
v_gene: TRBV7-2; j_gene: TRBJ2-2; abundance: .; d_gene: TRBD1; CDR3nt: TGTGCCAGCTCCCGACAGGGGGCTATCGGGGAGCTGTTTTTT; CDR3aa: CASSRQGAIGELFF
v_gene: TRBV20-1; j_gene: TRBJ1-5; abundance: .; d_gene: .; CDR3nt: TGCAGTGCGCCGGGCCGGTTCAATCAGCCCCAGCATTTT; CDR3aa: CSAPGRFNQPQHF
v_gene: TRBV5-1; j_gene: TRBJ2-2; abundance: .; d_gene: .; CDR3nt: TGCGCCAGCACCCTTTCGGAGAGGCCCGGGGAGCTGTTTTTT; CDR3aa: CASTLSERPGELFF
v_gene: TRBV18; j_gene: TRBJ1-3; abundance: .; d_gene: .; CDR3nt: TGTGCCAGCTCAGGATCCGCGATGAATGGAAACACCATATATTTT; CDR3aa: CASSGSAMNGNTIYF
v_gene: TRBV7-9; j_gene: TRBJ2-2; abundance: once; d_gene: .; CDR3nt: TGTGCCAGCAGCACCTCCAGGACAGCGAACACCGGGGAGCTGTTTTTT; CDR3aa: CASSTSRTANTGELFF
v_gene: TRBV20-1; j_gene: TRBJ2-5; abundance: few; d_gene: .; CDR3nt: TGCAGTGCTGTCCGTGAGGGGCGGTGGGAGACCCAGTACTTC; CDR3aa: CSAVREGRWETQYF
v_gene: TRBV10-1; j_gene: TRBJ2-7; abundance: .; d_gene: TRBD2; CDR3nt: TGCGCCAGCAGCCCCGGACTAGCCCGAGGCGAGCAGTACTTC; CDR3aa: CASSPGLARGEQYF
v_gene: TRBV6-2/TRBV6-3; j_gene: TRBJ2-4; abundance: few; d_gene: .; CDR3nt: TGTGCCAGCAGCCCTGGCCGGGAGACGGGACTCCACATTCAGTACTTC; CDR3aa: CASSPGRETGLHIQYF
v_gene: TRBV9; j_gene: TRBJ2-2; abundance: few; d_gene: .; CDR3nt: TGTGCCAGCAGCGTAGATGCCGGGGAGCTGTTTTTT; CDR3aa: CASSVDAGELFF
v_gene: TRBV11-1; j_gene: TRBJ2-7; abundance: .; d_gene: .; CDR3nt: TGTGCCAGCAGCTTATCCCCCTCGGCCTTTTCGGACCTCTCCTACGAGCAGTACTTC; CDR3aa: CASSLSPSAFSDLSYEQYF
v_gene: TRBV5-4; j_gene: TRBJ2-7; abundance: few; d_gene: TRBD1; CDR3nt: TGTGCCAGCAGCTTATTGACAGGGAACTACGAGCAGTACTTC; CDR3aa: CASSLLTGNYEQYF